What follows describes a single T cell receptor beta chain. What it binds is unknown. MiXCR, applied by TCRdb to the RACE reads, yields one record per CDR3 protein. The sample comprises roughly 380,000 distinct CDR3 sequences, 4.5% to 5.5% of which are singletons, and roughly 2.6% rests with the top ten. The data belong to a study of human T cells and chemical hapten exposure. Study conclusions and caveats: Following DPC sensitization, TCRs present above 1 in 1000 frequency showed no change. Clustering by CDR3 similarity yielded significantly more large clusters from expanded TCRs than controls.

CDR1 and CDR2 from the germline V gene are LGHNA and YSLEER. This CDR3 spans 15 amino acids. The germline V and J ends were trimmed by 0 bases and 4 bases, with 12 bases remaining between them. Stated time point: pre-sensitization, week 0. The treatment is: therapeutic diphenylcyclopropenone sensitization with weekly scalp DPC. Only after blood had been drawn was each patch test applied. The chain is built from TRBV4-3 and TRBJ1-2; no clear D. The source material was whole blood, sampled in connection with sensitization to the hapten diphenylcyclopropenone (DPC). The TCR originated in a woman between 50 and 59 years old with alopecia areata. Some clones in this sample may be carry-over from other donors' samples. CDR3 coding DNA: TGCGCCAGCAGCCAAGATCGGGATAGAGGCTATGGCTACACCTTC. It yields the protein CASSQDRDRGYGYTF.